This TCR beta chain was found in a study of identical twins. Trimming shortened V by 3 bases and J by 2 bases, and 1 base separated the two germline ends. Germline lookup yields CDR1 LNHNV and CDR2 YYDKDF (reference sequence). This CDR3 is 11 amino acids long. Each cDNA held unique molecular identifiers, and template switching gave it a universal primer site. TCRdb re-called the 5' RACE reads with MiXCR, one entry per CDR3 protein. The sample consists of approximately 590,000 distinct CDR3 sequences, 7.5% to 10% of them appearing once. These records were also assigned to another study, of yellow fever vaccine responses in identical twins.

This TCR derives from a woman between 18 and 30 years old in good health. The chain couples TRBV15 to TRBJ2-5; the D is unclear. Specimen: PBMCs. DNA of the CDR3: TGTGCCACCAGCAGGCAAGAGACCCAGTACTTC. This translates into CATSRQETQYF.